Listed below are T cell receptor beta chains from one sample, sequenced in a study of shared clonotypes between healthy human individuals. TCRdb's copy holds only in-frame clones and misses some; the assay was immunoSEQ multiplex PCR. This sample has roughly 2 million clones, with about 94% found just once. The sequenced material came from naive CD8+ T cells sorted from blood. The receptors were sampled from a man aged 18 to 29 in good health. CDR3s include the opening cysteine and the closing phenylalanine or tryptophan. D genes are given only for firm matches. Clone size is not always given. Where it is, it says once, few, many or a class for expanded clones.

DNA: TGTGCCAGCAGCTGGCGTTGGGACTCGTACCAAGAGACCCAGTACTTC
CDR3: CASSWRWDSYQETQYF
V: TRBV5-8
J: TRBJ2-5
size: -
D: -

DNA: TGTGCCAGCAACGTCGGGAGCGGGGACACTGAAGCTTTCTTT
CDR3: CASNVGSGDTEAFF
V: TRBV5-6
J: TRBJ1-1
size: -
D: -

DNA: TGTGCCAGCAGTTTTAGGGGGGGCGGTTCACCCCTCCACTTT
CDR3: CASSFRGGGSPLHF
V: TRBV28
J: TRBJ1-6
size: -
D: -

DNA: TGTGCCAGCAGTTACTATGGGGAGGCAGATACGCAGTATTTT
CDR3: CASSYYGEADTQYF
V: TRBV6-5
J: TRBJ2-3
size: -
D: -

DNA: TGTGCCAGCAGTGAAGCGCATCAAGGGAACACCGGGGAGCTGTTTTTT
CDR3: CASSEAHQGNTGELFF
V: TRBV2
J: TRBJ2-2
size: -
D: -

DNA: TGTGCCAGCGCGGGGGAAGAGACCCAGTACTTC
CDR3: CASAGEETQYF
V: TRBV2
J: TRBJ2-5
size: -
D: TRBD2

DNA: TGTGCCAGCAGCTGGGGGGGTGGAACCCTCCACTTT
CDR3: CASSWGGGTLHF
V: TRBV5-6
J: TRBJ1-6
size: -
D: -

DNA: TGTGCCCCCGGGGCCGCCACTAGCACAGATACGCAGTATTTT
CDR3: CAPGAATSTDTQYF
V: TRBV7-9
J: TRBJ2-3
size: -
D: -

DNA: TGTGCCAGCAGTCCCTCCAACACTGAAGCTTTCTTT
CDR3: CASSPSNTEAFF
V: TRBV6-6
J: TRBJ1-1
size: -
D: -

DNA: TGTGCCAGCAGCTTGAAATCCGTCAATGAGCAGTTCTTC
CDR3: CASSLKSVNEQFF
V: TRBV5-8
J: TRBJ2-1
size: -
D: -

DNA: TGTGCCAGCAGCTTAGCTGTCGGTGAGAACACTGAAGCTTTCTTT
CDR3: CASSLAVGENTEAFF
V: TRBV7-9
J: TRBJ1-1
size: once
D: -

DNA: TGTGCCAGCAGTTACTCCCCTGCAACTAATGAAAAACTGTTTTTT
CDR3: CASSYSPATNEKLFF
V: TRBV6-6
J: TRBJ1-4
size: -
D: -

DNA: TGTGCCAGCAGCCAGGTTGACAAGGGTGGCTACACCTTC
CDR3: CASSQVDKGGYTF
V: TRBV6-1
J: TRBJ1-2
size: -
D: -

DNA: TGTGCCAGCAGTGCCGGGACTAGCGCCGGGGAGCTGTTTTTT
CDR3: CASSAGTSAGELFF
V: TRBV2
J: TRBJ2-2
size: -
D: TRBD2

DNA: TGTGCCAGCAGCCAAGTCGGGACAGGGAATGAAAAACTGTTTTTT
CDR3: CASSQVGTGNEKLFF
V: TRBV27
J: TRBJ1-4
size: -
D: TRBD1

DNA: TGCGCCAGCAGCCAAGATATAGGAGAAGGGGGACGCGAGACCCAGTACTTC
CDR3: CASSQDIGEGGRETQYF
V: TRBV4-3
J: TRBJ2-5
size: -
D: -

DNA: TGTGCCAGCAGCGAGGGGGCCCCCCCTTTAAGTGAGCAGTTCTTC
CDR3: CASSEGAPPLSEQFF
V: TRBV11-2
J: TRBJ2-1
size: -
D: TRBD1

DNA: TGTGCCAGCAGCTCGGGGGAATCCTCCACGAAGCAGTACTTC
CDR3: CASSSGESSTKQYF
V: TRBV7-9
J: TRBJ2-7
size: -
D: -

DNA: TGTGCCACCCTCGGACAAGATAGCTACGAGCAGTACTTC
CDR3: CATLGQDSYEQYF
V: TRBV19
J: TRBJ2-7
size: once
D: -

DNA: TGTGCCAGCAAGGCAGACCTGACCTACGAGCAGTACTTC
CDR3: CASKADLTYEQYF
V: TRBV27
J: TRBJ2-7
size: -
D: -

DNA: TGTGCTAGTGGTTTGGGAAATCACAGGGCCGACGGCTACACCTTC
CDR3: CASGLGNHRADGYTF
V: TRBV12-5
J: TRBJ1-2
size: -
D: -